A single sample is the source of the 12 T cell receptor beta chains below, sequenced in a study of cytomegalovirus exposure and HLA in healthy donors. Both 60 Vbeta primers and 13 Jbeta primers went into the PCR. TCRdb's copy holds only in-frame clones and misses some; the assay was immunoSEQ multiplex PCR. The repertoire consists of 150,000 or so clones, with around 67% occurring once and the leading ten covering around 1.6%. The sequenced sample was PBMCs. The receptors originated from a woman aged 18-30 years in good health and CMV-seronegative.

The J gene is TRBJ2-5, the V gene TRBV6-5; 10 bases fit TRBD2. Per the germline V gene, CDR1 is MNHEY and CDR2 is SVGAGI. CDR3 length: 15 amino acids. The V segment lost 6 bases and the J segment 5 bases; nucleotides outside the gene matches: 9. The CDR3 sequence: CASRFTTSGWETQYF. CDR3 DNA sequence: TGTGCCAGCAGATTTACGACTAGCGGGTGGGAGACCCAGTACTTC.

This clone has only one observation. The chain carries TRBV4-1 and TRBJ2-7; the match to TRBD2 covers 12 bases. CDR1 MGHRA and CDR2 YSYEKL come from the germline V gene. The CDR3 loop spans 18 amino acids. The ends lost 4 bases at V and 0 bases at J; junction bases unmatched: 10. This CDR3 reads CASSLRTSGATISYEQYF. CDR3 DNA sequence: TGCGCCAGCAGCCTTCGGACTAGCGGGGCCACGATCTCCTACGAGCAGTACTTC.

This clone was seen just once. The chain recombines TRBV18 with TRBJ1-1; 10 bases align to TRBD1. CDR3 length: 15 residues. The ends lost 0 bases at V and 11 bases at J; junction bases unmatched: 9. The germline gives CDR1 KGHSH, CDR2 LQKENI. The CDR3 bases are TGTGCCAGCTCACCACCGCCGGGACAGGGGAGGGGGGCTTTCTTT. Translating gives CASSPPPGQGRGAFF.

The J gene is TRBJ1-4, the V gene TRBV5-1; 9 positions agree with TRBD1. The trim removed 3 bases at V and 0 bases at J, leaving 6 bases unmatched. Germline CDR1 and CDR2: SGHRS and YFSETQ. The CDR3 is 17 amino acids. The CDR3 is CASSSDRDRATNEKLFF. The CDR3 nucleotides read TGCGCCAGCAGCTCGGACCGGGACAGGGCAACTAATGAAAAACTGTTTTTT.

The CDR3 DNA follows: TGCGCCAGTACAGGGGGCGGCACAGATACGCAGTATTTT. Translation: CASTGGGTDTQYF. V is TRBV5-1 and J is TRBJ2-3; TRBD1 aligns across 9 bases. With V trimmed by 8 bases and J by 1 base, 2 bases remained unmatched. The CDR3 is 13 residues long. CDR1 and CDR2 (germline): SGHRS, YFSETQ.

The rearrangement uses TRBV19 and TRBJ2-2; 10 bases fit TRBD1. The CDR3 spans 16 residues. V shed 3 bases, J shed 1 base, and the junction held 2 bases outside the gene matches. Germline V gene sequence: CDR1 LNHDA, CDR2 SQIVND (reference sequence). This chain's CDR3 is CASSMRDRGNTGELFF. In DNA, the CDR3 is TGTGCCAGTAGTATGCGGGACAGGGGGAACACCGGGGAGCTGTTTTTT.

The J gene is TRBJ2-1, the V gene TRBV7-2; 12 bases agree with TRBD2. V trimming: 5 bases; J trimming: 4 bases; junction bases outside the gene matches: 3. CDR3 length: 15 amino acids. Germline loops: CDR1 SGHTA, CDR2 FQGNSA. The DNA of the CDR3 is TGTGCCAGCAGCCTCGGACTAGCGGGGTACAATGAGCAGTTCTTC. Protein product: CASSLGLAGYNEQFF.

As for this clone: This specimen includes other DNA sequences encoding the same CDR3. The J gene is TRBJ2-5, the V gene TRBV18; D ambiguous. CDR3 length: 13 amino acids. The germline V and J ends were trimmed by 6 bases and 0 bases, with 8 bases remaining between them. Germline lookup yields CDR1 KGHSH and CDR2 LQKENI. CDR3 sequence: CASSRDYQETQYF. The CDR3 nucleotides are TGTGCCAGCTCCCGCGATTACCAAGAGACCCAGTACTTC.

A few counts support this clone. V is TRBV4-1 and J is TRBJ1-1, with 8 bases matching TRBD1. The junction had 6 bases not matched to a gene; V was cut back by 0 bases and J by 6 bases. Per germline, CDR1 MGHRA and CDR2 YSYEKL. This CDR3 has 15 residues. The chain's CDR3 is CASSQDYRGYAEAFF. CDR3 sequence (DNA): TGCGCCAGCAGCCAAGATTACAGGGGGTACGCTGAAGCTTTCTTT.

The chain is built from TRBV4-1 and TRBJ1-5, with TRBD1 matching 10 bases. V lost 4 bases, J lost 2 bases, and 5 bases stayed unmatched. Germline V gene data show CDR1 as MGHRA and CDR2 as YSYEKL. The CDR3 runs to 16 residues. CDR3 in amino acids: CASSPDRGGGNQPQHF. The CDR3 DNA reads TGCGCCAGCAGCCCGGACAGGGGGGGAGGCAATCAGCCCCAGCATTTT.

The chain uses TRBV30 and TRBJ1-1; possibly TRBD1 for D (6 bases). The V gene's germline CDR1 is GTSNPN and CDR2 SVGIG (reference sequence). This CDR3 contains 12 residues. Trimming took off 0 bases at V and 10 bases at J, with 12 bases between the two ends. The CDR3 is CAWSVQGLGAFF. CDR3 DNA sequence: TGTGCCTGGAGTGTACAGGGTCTCGGAGCTTTCTTT.

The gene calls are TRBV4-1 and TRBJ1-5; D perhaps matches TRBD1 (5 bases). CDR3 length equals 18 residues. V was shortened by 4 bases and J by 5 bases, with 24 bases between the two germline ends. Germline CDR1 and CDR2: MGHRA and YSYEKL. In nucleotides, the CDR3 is TGCGCCAGCAGCCTCCCCACCCCTCGCCAGGGTAGGGATCAGCCCCAGCATTTT. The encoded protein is CASSLPTPRQGRDQPQHF.